This T cell receptor (beta chain) was sequenced for a study of beta chain features in type 1 diabetes. Whole-study findings and limits: All four CD4+ subsets of Type 1 diabetes patients contained TCRB CDR3s that were moderately but significantly shorter.

Remarks on this clone: The antigen is unknown.

Reverse transcription of all isolated RNA meant that expressed TCRB transcripts were sequenced. Only in-frame clones appear in the TCRdb table, and some are missing; sequencing was by immunoSEQ multiplex PCR. The sample consists of some 330,000 clones, around 12% of them appearing once. The CDR3 has 16 amino acids. The V segment lost 2 bases and the J segment 4 bases; nucleotides outside the gene matches: 8. CDR1 and CDR2 from the germline V gene are MNHNY and SVGAGI (reference sequence). The sequenced sample was naive CD4+ T cells from blood. The receptor was isolated from a young woman with type 1 diabetes. The chain uses TRBV6-6 and TRBJ2-1; 7 nucleotides align to TRBD2. The CDR3, as DNA: TGTGCCAGCAGTTACGGGCTAGCGGTACGATACAATGAGCAGTTCTTC. Its translation is CASSYGLAVRYNEQFF.